The 2 T cell receptor beta chains below come from one sample, sequenced in a study of T cells in Graves' hyperthyroidism and ophthalmopathy. TCR beta CDR3 regions were amplified from RNA. With the HTBI primer set, the TCR CDR3 went through a first round of RT-PCR. TCRdb fed the multiplex PCR reads into MiXCR, producing one record per CDR3 protein. The table records hundreds of thousands of distinct CDR3 sequences, about a sixth of them present only once. Sequencing was performed on blood. The origin of the receptors is a woman aged 18-29 years with Graves' ophthalmopathy.

This clonotype was counted many times. V gene TRBV30 combines with J gene TRBJ2-6, with a possible D match to TRBD1 (6 bases). Deletions cut 7 bases from V and 0 bases from J, with 10 bases between. CDR3 length: 14 amino acids. Germline V lookup: CDR1 GTSNPN, CDR2 SVGIG (reference sequence). The CDR3 coding sequence is TGTGCCTTTTTACAGGGCTCTGGGGCCAACGTCCTGACTTTC. Its protein product is CAFLQGSGANVLTF.

This clonotype appeared many times. The chain combines TRBV30 with TRBJ2-1; 8 nucleotides align to TRBD2. This CDR3 contains 13 residues. The germline CDR1 and CDR2 sequences are GTSNPN and SVGIG (reference sequence). V was clipped by 2 bases and J by 4 bases; unmatched bases: 1. CDR3 amino acids: CAWSSGGYNEQFF. CDR3 DNA: TGTGCCTGGAGTTCGGGGGGGTACAATGAGCAGTTCTTC.